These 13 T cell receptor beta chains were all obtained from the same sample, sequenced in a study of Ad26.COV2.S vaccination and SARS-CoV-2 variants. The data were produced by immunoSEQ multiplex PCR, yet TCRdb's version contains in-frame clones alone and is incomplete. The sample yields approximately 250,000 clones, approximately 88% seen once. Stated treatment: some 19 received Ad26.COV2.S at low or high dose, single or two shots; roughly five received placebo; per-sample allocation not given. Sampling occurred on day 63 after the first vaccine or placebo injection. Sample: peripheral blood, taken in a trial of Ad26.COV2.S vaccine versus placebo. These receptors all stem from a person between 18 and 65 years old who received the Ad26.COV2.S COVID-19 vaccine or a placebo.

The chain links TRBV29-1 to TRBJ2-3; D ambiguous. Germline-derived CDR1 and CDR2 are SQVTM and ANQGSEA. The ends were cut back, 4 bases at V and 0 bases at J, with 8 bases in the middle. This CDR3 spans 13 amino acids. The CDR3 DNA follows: TGCAGCGTTGCCGTGGGCAGCACAGATACGCAGTATTTT. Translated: CSVAVGSTDTQYF.

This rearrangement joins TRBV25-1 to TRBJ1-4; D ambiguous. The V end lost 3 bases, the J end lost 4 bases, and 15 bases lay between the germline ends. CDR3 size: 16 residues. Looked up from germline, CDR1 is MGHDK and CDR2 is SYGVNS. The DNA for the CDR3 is TGTGCCAGCAGTGATTTCGCCGGGAAGGGTAATGAAAAACTGTTTTTT. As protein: CASSDFAGKGNEKLFF.

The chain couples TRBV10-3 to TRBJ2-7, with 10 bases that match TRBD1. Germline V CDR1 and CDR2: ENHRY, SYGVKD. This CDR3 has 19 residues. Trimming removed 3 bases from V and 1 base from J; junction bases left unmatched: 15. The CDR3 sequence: CAISDPDRGLQIRSYEQYF. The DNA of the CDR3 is TGTGCCATCAGTGATCCCGACAGGGGGCTACAGATTAGGTCCTACGAGCAGTACTTC.

The CDR3 DNA reads as TGTGCCAGCAGGACCCGGGAGCGAAGGGATGAGCAGTTCTTC. This sequence encodes CASRTRERRDEQFF. The V and J genes are TRBV6-6 and TRBJ2-1; perhaps TRBD2 as D (6 bases). The CDR3 is made up of 14 amino acids. Trimming shortened V by 6 bases and J by 8 bases, and 17 bases separated the two germline ends. In germline, CDR1 is MNHNY, CDR2 SVGAGI (reference sequence).

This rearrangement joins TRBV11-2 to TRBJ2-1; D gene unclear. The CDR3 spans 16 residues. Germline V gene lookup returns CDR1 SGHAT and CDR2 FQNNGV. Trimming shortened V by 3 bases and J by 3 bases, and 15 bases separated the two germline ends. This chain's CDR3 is CASSLGAVLDYNEQFF. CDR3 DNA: TGTGCCAGCAGCTTGGGTGCGGTCCTGGACTACAATGAGCAGTTCTTC.

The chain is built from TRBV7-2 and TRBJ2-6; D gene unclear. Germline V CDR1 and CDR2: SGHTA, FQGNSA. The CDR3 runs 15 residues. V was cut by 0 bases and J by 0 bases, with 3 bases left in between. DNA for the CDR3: TGTGCCAGCAGCTTAGCGAGCTCTGGGGCCAACGTCCTGACTTTC. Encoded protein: CASSLASSGANVLTF.

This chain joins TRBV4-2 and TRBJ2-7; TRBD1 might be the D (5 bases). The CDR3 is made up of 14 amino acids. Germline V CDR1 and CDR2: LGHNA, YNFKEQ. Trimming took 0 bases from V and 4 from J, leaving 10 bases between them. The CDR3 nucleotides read TGTGCCAGCAGCCAAGACCCAGGGTCTTACGAGCAGTACGTC. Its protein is CASSQDPGSYEQYV.

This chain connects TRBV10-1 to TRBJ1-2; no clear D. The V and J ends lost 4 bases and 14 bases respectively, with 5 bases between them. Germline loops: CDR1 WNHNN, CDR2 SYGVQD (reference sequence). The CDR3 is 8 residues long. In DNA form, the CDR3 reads TGCGCCAGCAGTGTAGAAACCTTC. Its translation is CASSVETF.

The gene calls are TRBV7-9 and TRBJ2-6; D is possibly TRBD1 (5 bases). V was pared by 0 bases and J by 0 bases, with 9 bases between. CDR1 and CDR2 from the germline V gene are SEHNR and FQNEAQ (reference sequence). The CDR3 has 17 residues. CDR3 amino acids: CASSLAPGNSGANVLTF. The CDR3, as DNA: TGTGCCAGCAGCTTAGCGCCAGGGAACTCTGGGGCCAACGTCCTGACTTTC.

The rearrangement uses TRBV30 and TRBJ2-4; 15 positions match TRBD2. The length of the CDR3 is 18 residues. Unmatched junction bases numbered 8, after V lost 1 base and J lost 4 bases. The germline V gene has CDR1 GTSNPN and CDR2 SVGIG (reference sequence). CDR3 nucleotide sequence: TGTGCCTGGAGTGCACTCCGGACTAGCGGGGGGGCAAAAAACATTCAGTACTTC. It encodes CAWSALRTSGGAKNIQYF.

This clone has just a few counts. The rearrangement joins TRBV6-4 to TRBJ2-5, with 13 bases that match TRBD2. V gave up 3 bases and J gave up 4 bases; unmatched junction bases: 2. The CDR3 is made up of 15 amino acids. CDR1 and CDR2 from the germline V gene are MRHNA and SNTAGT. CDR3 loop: CASSELAGGTETQYF. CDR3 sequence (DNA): TGTGCCAGCAGTGAACTAGCGGGGGGGACAGAGACCCAGTACTTC.

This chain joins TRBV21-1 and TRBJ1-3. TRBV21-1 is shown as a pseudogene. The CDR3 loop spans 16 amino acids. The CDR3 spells CASSKVRRNSGNTIYF. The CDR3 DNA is TGTGCTAGCAGCAAAGTACGCCGGAACTCTGGAAACACCATATATTTT.

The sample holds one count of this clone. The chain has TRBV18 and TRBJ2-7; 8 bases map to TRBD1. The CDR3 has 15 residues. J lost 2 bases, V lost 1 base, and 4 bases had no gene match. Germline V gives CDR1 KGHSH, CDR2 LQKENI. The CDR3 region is CASSPLGQGPYEQYF. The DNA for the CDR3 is TGTGCCAGCTCACCACTAGGACAGGGACCCTACGAGCAGTACTTC.